This T cell receptor (beta chain) was obtained from a study of CD8+ T cells in alopecia areata. Lesional scalp tissue (obtained by punch biopsy) and peripheral blood were collected from alopecia areata patients. Extracted from the samples, RNA was reverse transcribed into cDNA to serve as the sequencing template. Generated by immunoSEQ multiplex PCR, the TCRdb table keeps only in-frame clones and is missing some. Of 160,000 or so clones in the sample, around 55% were seen once. This CDR3 spans 13 amino acids. Trimming pared 0 bases from V and 2 bases from J, leaving 7 bases between. The V gene's germline CDR1 is GTSNPN and CDR2 SVGIG (reference sequence).

The sequence derives from a human donor with alopecia areata. This sample comprised CD8+ T cells sorted from blood, obtained at week 0. The rearrangement uses TRBV30 and TRBJ1-2, with D hard to call. The DNA for the CDR3 is TGTGCCTGGAGTGTATTGGAGAACTATGGCTACACCTTC. Translating it yields CAWSVLENYGYTF.